This entry lists 21 T cell receptor beta chains sequenced from one sample in a study of Ad26.COV2.S vaccination and SARS-CoV-2 variants. Some clones are missing from TCRdb's copy, which holds only in-frame ones; the method was immunoSEQ multiplex PCR. The sample lists about 680,000 clones, around 89% occurring once. Treatment defined: around 19 received Ad26.COV2.S at low or high dose, single or two shots; roughly five received placebo; per-sample allocation not given. Collection of samples fell on day 63 after the first vaccine or placebo injection. Sequences were derived from peripheral blood, sampled in a trial of Ad26.COV2.S vaccine versus placebo. The receptors stem from a person aged 18-65 years who received the Ad26.COV2.S COVID-19 vaccine or a placebo.

The gene calls are TRBV7-9 and TRBJ2-3; D might be TRBD1 (8 bases). CDR1 SEHNR and CDR2 FQNEAQ come from the germline V gene (reference sequence). This CDR3 region has 15 residues. The ends were cut back, 5 bases at V and 5 bases at J, with 17 bases in the middle. The DNA for the CDR3 is TGTGCCAGCAGCCGTGACAGGGGAGGGAGAGATACGCAGTATTTT. Protein sequence: CASSRDRGGRDTQYF.

The CDR3 DNA is TGTGCCAGCAGTTACTCATCCCGGGGGCCCTACGAGCAGTACTTC. Protein: CASSYSSRGPYEQYF. The V and J genes are TRBV6-5 and TRBJ2-7; D possibly matches TRBD1 or TRBD2 (6 bases each). The CDR3 is made up of 15 amino acids. V was pared by 0 bases and J by 2 bases, with 11 bases between. CDR1 is MNHEY, CDR2 SVGAGI, per germline.

This clone occurred once. Here the CDR3 reads CAISDPTGERTEAFF. The CDR3, as DNA: TGTGCCATCAGTGACCCGACAGGGGAGAGAACTGAAGCTTTCTTT. The V gene is TRBV10-3, the J gene TRBJ1-1; 8 bases map to TRBD1. Per germline, CDR1 ENHRY and CDR2 SYGVKD. Trimming took 3 bases from V and 5 from J; bases not matched to a gene: 8. The CDR3 runs 15 residues.

This sequence joins TRBV7-9 and TRBJ2-5; TRBD2 might be the D (5 bases). V was shortened by 0 bases and J by 3 bases, with 8 bases between the two germline ends. The germline V gene has CDR1 SEHNR and CDR2 FQNEAQ (reference sequence). The CDR3 sequence is 14 residues long. The CDR3 DNA reads TGTGCCAGCAGCTTAGCTAGCGCAAAAGAGACCCAGTACTTC. It translates to CASSLASAKETQYF.

The chain uses TRBV5-1 and TRBJ1-1; perhaps TRBD1 as D (5 bases). Germline lookup yields CDR1 SGHRS and CDR2 YFSETQ. The CDR3 runs to 14 residues. The V end lost 4 bases, the J end lost 1 base, and 11 bases lay between the germline ends. The DNA of the CDR3 is TGCGCCAGCAGCCCGCAGGGCGCGAACACTGAAGCTTTCTTT. It translates to CASSPQGANTEAFF.

About this clone: This CDR3 is missing its conserved last phenylalanine or tryptophan, likely due to a read error. The DNA is left out, because the CDR3 cannot be placed on it with certainty; the CDR3 is given as TCRdb lists it. The V gene is TRBV10-2, the J gene TRBJ1-4. CDR1 WSHSY and CDR2 SAAADI come from the germline V gene. The CDR3 length equals 13 residues, ends included. The CDR3 loop is CASSEDGRTKQNL.

This rearrangement joins TRBV14 to TRBJ1-1, with D unclear. This CDR3 contains 15 residues. Trimming cost V 3 bases and J 0 bases, with 11 bases left between them. Germline CDR1 reads SGHDN; CDR2 reads FVKESK. CDR3 sequence: CASSHLQSMNTEAFF. CDR3 bases: TGTGCCAGCAGCCACCTACAGAGCATGAACACTGAAGCTTTCTTT.

The genes are TRBV10-3 and TRBJ2-5; TRBD1 agrees at 9 bases. V was pared by 0 bases and J by 5 bases, with 7 bases of the junction left unmatched. This CDR3 is built from 16 residues. Germline V gene sequence: CDR1 ENHRY, CDR2 SYGVKD. The CDR3 region has the DNA TGTGCCATCAGTGAGTCGGGACAGGGCTCAGGGGAGACCCAGTACTTC. Encoded protein: CAISESGQGSGETQYF.

V and J are TRBV6-5 and TRBJ1-2; D unresolved. The V end was cut by 2 bases, the J end by 4 bases, with 17 bases between. Germline assignment: CDR1 MNHEY and CDR2 SVGAGI. This CDR3 region has 16 residues. CDR3 bases: TGTGCCAGCAGTTACGGACGTAGGATTCAGCCCTATGGCTACACCTTC. Its translation: CASSYGRRIQPYGYTF.

The genes are TRBV28 and TRBJ2-1; a possible D gene is TRBD2 (5 bases). The CDR3 runs 14 residues. Germline V gene sequence: CDR1 MDHEN, CDR2 SYDVKM. V shed 2 bases and J shed 8 bases, with 13 bases lying between them. The CDR3 is CASSLRGSGDEQFF. In nucleotides, the CDR3 is TGTGCCAGCAGTTTAAGAGGGAGTGGTGATGAGCAGTTCTTC.

This chain links TRBV7-9 with TRBJ2-7; TRBD2 matches at 10 bases. J lost 12 bases, V lost 5 bases, and 4 bases had no gene match. Germline V CDR1 and CDR2: SEHNR, FQNEAQ (reference sequence). This CDR3 has 11 residues. CDR3 nucleotides: TGTGCCAGCAGCCTTGGACTAGCGGTGTACTTC. Residues: CASSLGLAVYF.

This chain uses TRBV19 with TRBJ1-1; the D is unclear. V dropped 7 bases and J dropped 1 base, with 10 bases sitting between them. CDR1 is LNHDA, CDR2 SQIVND, per germline (reference sequence). There are 13 residues in the CDR3. This CDR3 is CASKVGGNTEAFF. The CDR3 DNA reads as TGTGCCAGTAAGGTGGGTGGGAACACTGAAGCTTTCTTT.

J is TRBJ1-2 and V is TRBV2; D remains unclear. The V end was cut by 4 bases, the J end by 9 bases, with 12 bases between. The CDR3 runs 12 residues. In germline, CDR1 is SNHLY, CDR2 FYNNEI. CDR3 bases: TGTGCCAGCAGTGTTGGTGACCTACGCTACACCTTC. Protein sequence: CASSVGDLRYTF.

The J gene is TRBJ2-7, the V gene TRBV7-8, with D perhaps being TRBD1 or TRBD2 (5 bases each). Germline lookup yields CDR1 SGHVS and CDR2 FQNEAQ. Trimming stripped 1 base from V and 0 bases from J, with 13 bases between. This CDR3 has 16 amino acids. CDR3 DNA: TGTGCCAGCAGCTTAGAGGGACGCAGGAACTCCTACGAGCAGTACTTC. Residues: CASSLEGRRNSYEQYF.

This clone was seen just once. The V call is TRBV19, the J call TRBJ1-1; TRBD1 might be the D (6 bases). Trimming left V 8 bases short and J 5 bases short, with 15 bases between. In germline, CDR1 is LNHDA, CDR2 SQIVND (reference sequence). The CDR3 runs to 13 residues. CDR3 in amino acids: CASHYRGGTEAFF. In DNA, the CDR3 is TGTGCCAGTCATTACAGAGGGGGGACTGAAGCTTTCTTT.

The chain links TRBV3-1 (or the pseudogene TRBV3-2) to TRBJ2-2; 14 bases agree with TRBD2. There are 18 residues in the CDR3. Germline V gene data show CDR1 as LGHDT and CDR2 as YNNKEL (reference sequence). Germline trimming cut 0 bases from V and 4 bases from J; bases unmatched to any gene: 4. As DNA, the CDR3 is TGTGCCAGCAGCCAAGAAGCGACTAGCGGGAGGGGCACCGGGGAGCTGTTTTTT. Its translation is CASSQEATSGRGTGELFF.

The chain couples TRBV7-9 to TRBJ1-4; TRBD1 aligns across 7 bases. With 6 bases clipped from V and 7 bases from J, the junction kept 8 bases outside the gene matches. Per germline, CDR1 SEHNR and CDR2 FQNEAQ (reference sequence). The CDR3 has 14 residues. The CDR3 protein is CASSQTGASEKLFF. For the CDR3, the DNA is TGTGCCAGCAGTCAAACAGGGGCCAGTGAAAAACTGTTTTTT.

This chain links TRBV2 with TRBJ1-6, with TRBD1 as a possible D gene (6 bases). The V gene lost 6 bases and the J gene lost 2 bases, with 8 bases spanning the gap. In germline, CDR1 is SNHLY, CDR2 FYNNEI. This CDR3 spans 14 amino acids. The CDR3 sequence is CASSWDTYNSPLHF. The CDR3 nucleotides read TGTGCCAGCAGCTGGGACACCTATAATTCACCCCTCCACTTT.

The chain recombines TRBV19 with TRBJ1-5; 7 nucleotides line up with TRBD1. V dropped 5 bases and J dropped 6; count of bases not matched to a gene: 10. This CDR3 has 15 residues. Germline V gives CDR1 LNHDA, CDR2 SQIVND (reference sequence). This chain's CDR3 is CASSPGQVQGQPQHF. The CDR3 DNA sequence: TGTGCCAGTAGTCCTGGACAGGTTCAAGGTCAGCCCCAGCATTTT.

Of note for this clone: Other nucleotide sequences in the sample specify the same CDR3. The V and J genes are TRBV9 and TRBJ2-3, with D unresolved. Looked up from germline, CDR1 is SGDLS and CDR2 is YYNGEE. Deletions cut 0 bases from V and 4 bases from J, with 0 bases between. The CDR3 has 11 amino acids. The CDR3 sequence is CASSVADTQYF. Here the CDR3 DNA reads TGTGCCAGCAGCGTAGCAGATACGCAGTATTTT. The full variable domain, its missing parts supplied by reference TRBV9 and TRBJ2-3, is DSGVTQTPKHLITATGQRVTLRCSPRSGDLSVYWYQQSLDQGLQFLIQYYNGEERAKGNILERFSAQQFPDLHSELNLSSLELGDSALYFCASSVADTQYFGPGTRLTVL.

The rearrangement joins TRBV3-1 (or the pseudogene TRBV3-2) to TRBJ1-5, with 8 nucleotides matching TRBD1. Germline CDR1 reads LGHDT; CDR2 reads YNNKEL (reference sequence). This CDR3 is 15 amino acids long. The V and J ends lost 3 bases and 3 bases, in that order; junction bases with no gene match: 4. The CDR3 loop is CASSHRQGFNQPQHF. DNA for the CDR3: TGTGCCAGCAGCCATCGACAGGGGTTCAATCAGCCCCAGCATTTT.